A selection of T cell receptor beta chains follows, all from one sample in a study of CD8 T cells in ankylosing spondylitis. A single record per CDR3 protein comes from TCRdb applying MiXCR to the 5' RACE reads. The data contain fewer than 200,000 distinct CDR3 sequences, about a sixth of them singletons. What was sequenced was blood, either unsorted or a sorted T cell fraction (not recorded which). Receptor source: a male donor with ankylosing spondylitis or in good health (not recorded which). CDR3s include the opening cysteine and the closing phenylalanine or tryptophan. The order of the fields is clone size, V gene, D gene, J gene, CDR3 DNA, CDR3 protein. D genes are given only for firm matches. Clone sizes are given selectively: once, few, many, or a class where the clone is expanded.

abundance: few
v_gene: TRBV3-1
d_gene: TRBD1
j_gene: TRBJ1-4
CDR3nt: TGTGCCAGCAGCCCCTACAGGGGGCGCGATGAAAAACTGTTTTTT
CDR3aa: CASSPYRGRDEKLFF

abundance: many
v_gene: TRBV18
d_gene: -
j_gene: TRBJ1-2
CDR3nt: TGTGCCAGCTCACCAGGGACCGGGGACGGTTATGGCTACACCTTC
CDR3aa: CASSPGTGDGYGYTF

abundance: few
v_gene: TRBV20-1
d_gene: TRBD2
j_gene: TRBJ2-1
CDR3nt: TGCTGTGCTCCATCCGGGACTAGCGGGAGATACTACAATGAGCAGTTCTTC
CDR3aa: CCAPSGTSGRYYNEQFF

abundance: many
v_gene: TRBV5-1
d_gene: -
j_gene: TRBJ1-1
CDR3nt: TGCGCCAGCCACTCGGGATGGGACACTGAAGCTTTCTTT
CDR3aa: CASHSGWDTEAFF

abundance: -
v_gene: TRBV10-3
d_gene: TRBD2
j_gene: TRBJ2-1
CDR3nt: TGTGCCATCAGTGATTCTAGCGGGAGCTACAATGAGCAGTTCTTC
CDR3aa: CAISDSSGSYNEQFF

abundance: many
v_gene: TRBV10-2
d_gene: -
j_gene: TRBJ2-7
CDR3nt: TGCGCCAGCAGTGCCCTCGATGGGCCCTACGAGCAGTACTTC
CDR3aa: CASSALDGPYEQYF

abundance: many
v_gene: TRBV3-1
d_gene: -
j_gene: TRBJ2-5
CDR3nt: TGTGCCAGCAGCCGACAGGAGCAAGAGACCCAGTACTTC
CDR3aa: CASSRQEQETQYF

abundance: -
v_gene: TRBV19
d_gene: -
j_gene: TRBJ1-1
CDR3nt: TGTGCCAGTAGCCCCAGTCGGACTGAAGCTTTCTTT
CDR3aa: CASSPSRTEAFF

abundance: many
v_gene: TRBV5-1
d_gene: TRBD1
j_gene: TRBJ2-7
CDR3nt: TGCGCCAGCAGCCGGGACAGCTACGAGCAGTACTTC
CDR3aa: CASSRDSYEQYF

abundance: many
v_gene: TRBV5-1
d_gene: -
j_gene: TRBJ2-3
CDR3nt: TGCGCCAGCAGCTTGGGGCAGGCCCCAGATACGCAGTATTTT
CDR3aa: CASSLGQAPDTQYF

abundance: few
v_gene: TRBV4-1
d_gene: TRBD1
j_gene: TRBJ2-2
CDR3nt: TGCGCCAGCAGCCCAGGACAGGGAAAAAACACCGGGGAGCTGTTTTTT
CDR3aa: CASSPGQGKNTGELFF

abundance: many
v_gene: TRBV23-1
d_gene: -
j_gene: TRBJ1-4
CDR3nt: TGCGCCAGCGGAAACAGCGAGATAAGGGAAAAACTGTTTTTT
CDR3aa: CASGNSEIREKLFF

abundance: few
v_gene: TRBV12-3/TRBV12-4
d_gene: -
j_gene: TRBJ1-2
CDR3nt: TGTGCCAGCAGCTTGGCCGATATCGGGGGTAGCAATGGCTACACCTTC
CDR3aa: CASSLADIGGSNGYTF

abundance: many
v_gene: TRBV12-3/TRBV12-4
d_gene: -
j_gene: TRBJ1-2
CDR3nt: TGTGCCAGCAGTTTTTACCCGGGACACTATGGCTACACCTTC
CDR3aa: CASSFYPGHYGYTF

abundance: -
v_gene: TRBV24-1
d_gene: TRBD1
j_gene: TRBJ1-5
CDR3nt: TGTGCCACCAGTGGACAGGGGAGGCATCAGCCCCAGCATTTT
CDR3aa: CATSGQGRHQPQHF

abundance: few
v_gene: TRBV5-1
d_gene: -
j_gene: TRBJ2-1
CDR3nt: TGCGCCAGCAGCGGAGGAGGCCAGCAGTTCTTC
CDR3aa: CASSGGGQQFF

abundance: many
v_gene: TRBV4-2
d_gene: -
j_gene: TRBJ1-2
CDR3nt: TGTGCCAGCAGCCAAGAGGCACAGAGAATTGGTGGCTACACCTTC
CDR3aa: CASSQEAQRIGGYTF

abundance: few
v_gene: TRBV20-1
d_gene: TRBD1
j_gene: TRBJ1-6
CDR3nt: TGCAGTGCTAGGAGGACAGGGGATTCACCCCTCCACTTT
CDR3aa: CSARRTGDSPLHF

abundance: -
v_gene: TRBV5-1
d_gene: -
j_gene: TRBJ2-2
CDR3nt: TGCGCCAGCAGCTTGACTACTAGCAGAAACACCGGGGAGCTGTTTTTT
CDR3aa: CASSLTTSRNTGELFF

abundance: many
v_gene: TRBV18
d_gene: TRBD2
j_gene: TRBJ2-1
CDR3nt: TGTGCCAGCTCACCACCTAGCGGGATCGAGCAGTTCTTC
CDR3aa: CASSPPSGIEQFF

abundance: -
v_gene: TRBV3-1
d_gene: -
j_gene: TRBJ1-4
CDR3nt: TGTGCCAGCAGCGACCGAGTGCTGGCAGACTTCGAAAAACTGTTTTTT
CDR3aa: CASSDRVLADFEKLFF

abundance: few
v_gene: TRBV29-1
d_gene: -
j_gene: TRBJ1-1
CDR3nt: TGCAGCGTTGGCCCGAACACTGAAGCTTTCTTT
CDR3aa: CSVGPNTEAFF

abundance: many
v_gene: TRBV10-3
d_gene: TRBD1
j_gene: TRBJ1-5
CDR3nt: TGTGCCATCGGTCCTGGACAGGGGATTCTTCAGCCCCAGCATTTT
CDR3aa: CAIGPGQGILQPQHF

abundance: few
v_gene: TRBV6-1
d_gene: TRBD2
j_gene: TRBJ2-2
CDR3nt: TGTGCCAGCGGGCCCCGGGGACTAGTCACCGGGGAGCTGTTTTTT
CDR3aa: CASGPRGLVTGELFF

abundance: -
v_gene: TRBV5-1
d_gene: TRBD1
j_gene: TRBJ2-7
CDR3nt: TGCGCCAGCAGCGACAGGGGGTCTACCTACGAGCAGTACTTC
CDR3aa: CASSDRGSTYEQYF

abundance: few
v_gene: TRBV7-2
d_gene: -
j_gene: TRBJ1-5
CDR3nt: TGTGCCAGCAGCACGGACATTAATCAGCCCCAGCATTTT
CDR3aa: CASSTDINQPQHF

abundance: many
v_gene: TRBV20-1
d_gene: -
j_gene: TRBJ2-7
CDR3nt: TGCAGTGCTAGTGTTGCGAGCGGTATGATAGTGCTCGAGCAGTACTTC
CDR3aa: CSASVASGMIVLEQYF

abundance: -
v_gene: TRBV12-3/TRBV12-4
d_gene: TRBD1
j_gene: TRBJ2-5
CDR3nt: TGTGCCAGCAGTTTCACAGGGGGAGAGACCCAGTACTTC
CDR3aa: CASSFTGGETQYF

abundance: many
v_gene: TRBV20-1
d_gene: -
j_gene: TRBJ1-5
CDR3nt: TGCAGTGCAGCTTGGACCGGAGGCAATCAGCCCCAGCATTTT
CDR3aa: CSAAWTGGNQPQHF

abundance: many
v_gene: TRBV12-3/TRBV12-4
d_gene: -
j_gene: TRBJ1-6
CDR3nt: TGTGCCAGCATTCCCCTCGGCCGCTTTTCACCCCTCCACTTT
CDR3aa: CASIPLGRFSPLHF

abundance: few
v_gene: TRBV29-1
d_gene: TRBD1
j_gene: TRBJ2-1
CDR3nt: TGCAGCGCGGGACAGTTGGGGAATGAGCAGTTCTTC
CDR3aa: CSAGQLGNEQFF